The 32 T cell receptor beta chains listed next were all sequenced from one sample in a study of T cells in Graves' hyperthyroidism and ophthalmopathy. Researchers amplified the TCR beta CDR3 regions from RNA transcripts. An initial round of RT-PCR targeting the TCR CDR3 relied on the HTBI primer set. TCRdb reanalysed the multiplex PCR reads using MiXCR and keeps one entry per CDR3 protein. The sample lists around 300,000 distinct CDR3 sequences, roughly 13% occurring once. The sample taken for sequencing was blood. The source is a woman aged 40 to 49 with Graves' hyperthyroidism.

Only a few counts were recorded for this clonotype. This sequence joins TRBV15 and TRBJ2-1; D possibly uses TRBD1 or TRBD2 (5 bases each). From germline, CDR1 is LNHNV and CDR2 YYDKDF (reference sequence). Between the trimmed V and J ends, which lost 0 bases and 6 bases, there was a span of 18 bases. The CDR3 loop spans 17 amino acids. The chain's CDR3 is CATSREAYRRGVNEQFF. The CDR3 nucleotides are TGTGCCACCAGCAGAGAGGCCTATAGGAGAGGGGTCAATGAGCAGTTCTTC.

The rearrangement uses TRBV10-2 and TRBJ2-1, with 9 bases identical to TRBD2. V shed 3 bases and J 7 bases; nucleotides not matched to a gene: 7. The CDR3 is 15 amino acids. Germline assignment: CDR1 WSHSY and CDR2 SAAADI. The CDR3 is CASSEWAGGGNEQFF. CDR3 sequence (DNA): TGCGCCAGCAGTGAATGGGCGGGAGGGGGGAATGAGCAGTTCTTC.

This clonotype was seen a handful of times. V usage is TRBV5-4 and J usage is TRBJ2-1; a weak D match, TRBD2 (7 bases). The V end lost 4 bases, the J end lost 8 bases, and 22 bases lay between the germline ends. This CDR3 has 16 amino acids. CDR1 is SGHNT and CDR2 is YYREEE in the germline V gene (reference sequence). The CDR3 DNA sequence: TGTGCCAGCAGCGAGGGAGGGGCGGGGGCGGGCGATGAGCAGTTCTTC. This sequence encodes CASSEGGAGAGDEQFF.

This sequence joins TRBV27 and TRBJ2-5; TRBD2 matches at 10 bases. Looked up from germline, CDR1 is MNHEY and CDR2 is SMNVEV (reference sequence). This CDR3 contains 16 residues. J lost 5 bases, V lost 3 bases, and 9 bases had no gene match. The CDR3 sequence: CASSFAAGGPGETQYF. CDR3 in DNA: TGTGCCAGCAGTTTCGCAGCGGGAGGGCCAGGGGAGACCCAGTACTTC.

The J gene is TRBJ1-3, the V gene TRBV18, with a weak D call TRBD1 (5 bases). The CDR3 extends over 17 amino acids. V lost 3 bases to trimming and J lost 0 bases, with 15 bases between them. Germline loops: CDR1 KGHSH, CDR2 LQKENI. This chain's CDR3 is CASSPLGGVDSGNTIYF. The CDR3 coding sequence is TGTGCCAGCTCACCCCTTGGGGGAGTAGACTCTGGAAACACCATATATTTT.

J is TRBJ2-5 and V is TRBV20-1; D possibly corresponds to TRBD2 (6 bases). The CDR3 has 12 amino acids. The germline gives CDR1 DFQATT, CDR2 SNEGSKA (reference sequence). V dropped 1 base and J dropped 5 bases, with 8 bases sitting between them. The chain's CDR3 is CSARGGVETQYF. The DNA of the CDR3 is TGCAGTGCTAGAGGGGGGGTGGAGACCCAGTACTTC.

The CDR3 protein is CASSYGRQGVGKLFF. The CDR3, as DNA: TGTGCCAGCAGTTACGGACGACAGGGAGTGGGAAAACTGTTTTTT. The V gene is TRBV27, the J gene TRBJ1-4; 7 positions agree with TRBD1. Germline CDR1 is MNHEY and CDR2 is SMNVEV (reference sequence). This CDR3 spans 15 amino acids. V lost 4 bases, J lost 10 bases, and 12 bases stayed unmatched.

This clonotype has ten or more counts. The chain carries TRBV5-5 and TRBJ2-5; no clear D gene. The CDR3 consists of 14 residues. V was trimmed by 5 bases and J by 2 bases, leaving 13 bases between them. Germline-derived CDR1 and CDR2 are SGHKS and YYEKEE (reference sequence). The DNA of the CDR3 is TGTGCCAGCAGGGGTCGACTGACTCAAGAGACCCAGTACTTC. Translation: CASRGRLTQETQYF.

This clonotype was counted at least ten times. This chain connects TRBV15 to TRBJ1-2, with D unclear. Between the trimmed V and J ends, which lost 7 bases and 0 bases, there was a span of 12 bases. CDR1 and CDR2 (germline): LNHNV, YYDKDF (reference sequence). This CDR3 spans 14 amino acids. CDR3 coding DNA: TGTGCCACCACCGAGGGAGGCGCTAACTATGGCTACACCTTC. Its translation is CATTEGGANYGYTF.

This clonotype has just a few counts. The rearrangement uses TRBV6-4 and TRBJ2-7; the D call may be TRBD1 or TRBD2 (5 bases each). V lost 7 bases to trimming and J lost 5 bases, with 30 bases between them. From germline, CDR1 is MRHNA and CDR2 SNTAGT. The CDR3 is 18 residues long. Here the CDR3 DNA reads TGTGCCAGCAATCGCTTCCGTCTCCGGGACCTTGTGTCCCACGAGCAGTACTTC. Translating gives CASNRFRLRDLVSHEQYF.

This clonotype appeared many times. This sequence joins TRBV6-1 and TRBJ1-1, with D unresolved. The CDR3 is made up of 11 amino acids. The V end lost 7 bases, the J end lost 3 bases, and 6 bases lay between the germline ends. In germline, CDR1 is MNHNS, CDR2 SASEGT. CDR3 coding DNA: TGTGCCAGCATGAGGGACACTGAAGCTTTCTTT. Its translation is CASMRDTEAFF.

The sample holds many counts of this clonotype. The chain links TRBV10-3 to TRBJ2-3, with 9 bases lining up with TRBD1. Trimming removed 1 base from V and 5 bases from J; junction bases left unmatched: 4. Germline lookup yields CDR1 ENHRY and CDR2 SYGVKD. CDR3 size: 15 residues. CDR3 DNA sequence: TGTGCCATCAGTGAGTGGACAGGGGCGGGAGATACGCAGTATTTT. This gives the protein CAISEWTGAGDTQYF.

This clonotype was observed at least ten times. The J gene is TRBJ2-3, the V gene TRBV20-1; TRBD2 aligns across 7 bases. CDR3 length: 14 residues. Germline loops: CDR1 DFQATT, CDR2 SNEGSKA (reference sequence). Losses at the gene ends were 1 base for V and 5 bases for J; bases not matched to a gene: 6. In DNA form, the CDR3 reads TGCAGTGCTAGAGGAGGCGGGAGTCAAGATACGCAGTATTTT. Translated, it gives CSARGGGSQDTQYF.

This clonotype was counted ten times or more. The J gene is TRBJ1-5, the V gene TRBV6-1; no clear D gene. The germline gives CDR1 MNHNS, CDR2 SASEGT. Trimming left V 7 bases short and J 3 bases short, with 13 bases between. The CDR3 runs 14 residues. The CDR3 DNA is TGTGCCAGCATGGGGATCCAGATCAATCAGCCCCAGCATTTT. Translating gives CASMGIQINQPQHF.

CDR3 loop: CASSTRTSGRSNEQFF. CDR3 DNA sequence: TGTGCCAGCAGCACCCGGACTAGCGGGAGATCGAATGAGCAGTTCTTC. The V and J genes are TRBV7-9 and TRBJ2-1; 13 nucleotides agree with TRBD2. J was trimmed by 7 bases and V by 5 bases; bases with no gene match: 8. Germline V gene sequence: CDR1 SEHNR, CDR2 FQNEAQ (reference sequence). CDR3 size: 16 residues.

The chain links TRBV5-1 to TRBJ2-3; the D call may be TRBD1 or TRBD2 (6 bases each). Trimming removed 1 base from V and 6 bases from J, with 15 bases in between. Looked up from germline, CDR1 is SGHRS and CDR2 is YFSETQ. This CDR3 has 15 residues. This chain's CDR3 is CASSLRGEGRDTQYF. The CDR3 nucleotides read TGCGCCAGCAGCTTGAGGGGGGAAGGCAGGGATACGCAGTATTTT. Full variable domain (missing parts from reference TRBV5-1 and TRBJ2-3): KAGVTQTPRYLIKTRGQQVTLSCSPISGHRSVSWYQQTPGQGLQFLFEYFSETQRNKGNFPGRFSGRQFSNSRSEMNVSTLELGDSALYLCASSLRGEGRDTQYFGPGTRLTVL.

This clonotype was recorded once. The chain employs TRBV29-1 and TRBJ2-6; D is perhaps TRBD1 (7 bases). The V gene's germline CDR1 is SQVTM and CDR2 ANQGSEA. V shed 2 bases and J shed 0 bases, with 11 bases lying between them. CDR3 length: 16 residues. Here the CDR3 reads CSVESGGPSGANVLTF. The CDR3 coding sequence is TGCAGCGTTGAATCAGGGGGGCCCTCTGGGGCCAACGTCCTGACTTTC.

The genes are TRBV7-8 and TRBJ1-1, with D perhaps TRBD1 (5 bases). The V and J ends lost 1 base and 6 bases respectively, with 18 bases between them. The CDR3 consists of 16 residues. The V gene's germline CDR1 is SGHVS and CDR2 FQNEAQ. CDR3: CASSLDRWGVIAEAFF. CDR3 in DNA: TGTGCCAGCAGCTTAGATCGCTGGGGGGTAATAGCTGAAGCTTTCTTT. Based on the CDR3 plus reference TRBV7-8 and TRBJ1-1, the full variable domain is GAGVSQSPRYKVAKRGQDVALRCDPISGHVSLFWYQQALGQGPEFLTYFQNEAQLDKSGLPSDRFFAERPEGSVSTLKIQRTQQEDSAVYLCASSLDRWGVIAEAFFGQGTRLTVV.

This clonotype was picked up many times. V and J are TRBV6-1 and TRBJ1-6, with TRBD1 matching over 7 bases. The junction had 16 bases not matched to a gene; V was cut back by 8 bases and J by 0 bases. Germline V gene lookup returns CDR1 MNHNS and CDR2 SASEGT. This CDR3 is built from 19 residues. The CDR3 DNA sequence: TGTGCCAGCGAAATGGACAGGACTCCAGTCAGCTCCTATAATTCACCCCTCCACTTT. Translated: CASEMDRTPVSSYNSPLHF.

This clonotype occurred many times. The CDR3 region has the DNA TGTGCTAGTGGGTCGACCACTCGCTATGGCTACACCTTC. Translation gives CASGSTTRYGYTF. The rearrangement links TRBV12-5 to TRBJ1-2; D not resolved. CDR1 is LGHNT, CDR2 FRNRAP, per germline. V shed 6 bases and J shed 4 bases, with 12 bases lying between them. The CDR3 is 13 residues long.

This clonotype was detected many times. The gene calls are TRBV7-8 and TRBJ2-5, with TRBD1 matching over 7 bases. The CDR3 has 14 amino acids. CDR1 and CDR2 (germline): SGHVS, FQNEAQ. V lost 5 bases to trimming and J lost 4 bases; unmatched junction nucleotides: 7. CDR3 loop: CASSRQGRRETQYF. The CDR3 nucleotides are TGTGCCAGCAGCCGACAGGGACGCCGAGAGACCCAGTACTTC.

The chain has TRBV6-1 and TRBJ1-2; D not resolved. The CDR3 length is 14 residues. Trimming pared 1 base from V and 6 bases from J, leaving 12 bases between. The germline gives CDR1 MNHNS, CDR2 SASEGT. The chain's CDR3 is CASSEETGWNGYTF. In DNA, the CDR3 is TGTGCCAGCAGTGAAGAGACGGGGTGGAATGGCTACACCTTC.

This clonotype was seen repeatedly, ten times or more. The CDR3 region has the DNA TGCGCCAGCAGCTTGCTTTTTGCATCGAACACTGAAGCTTTCTTT. As protein: CASSLLFASNTEAFF. This chain joins TRBV5-1 and TRBJ1-1; D remains ambiguous. This CDR3 region has 15 residues. Germline V gene sequence: CDR1 SGHRS, CDR2 YFSETQ. Trimming left V 1 base short and J 1 base short, with 11 bases between.

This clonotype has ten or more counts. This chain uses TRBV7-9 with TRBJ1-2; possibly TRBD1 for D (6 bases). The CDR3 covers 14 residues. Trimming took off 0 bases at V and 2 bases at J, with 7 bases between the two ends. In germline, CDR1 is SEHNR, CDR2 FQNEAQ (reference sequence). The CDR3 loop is CASSLAGQNYGYTF. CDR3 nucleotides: TGTGCCAGCAGCTTAGCTGGACAGAACTATGGCTACACCTTC. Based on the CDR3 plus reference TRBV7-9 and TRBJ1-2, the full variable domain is DTGVSQNPRHKITKRGQNVTFRCDPISEHNRLYWYRQTLGQGPEFLTYFQNEAQLEKSRLLSDRFSAERPKGSFSTLEIQRTEQGDSAMYLCASSLAGQNYGYTFGSGTRLTVV.

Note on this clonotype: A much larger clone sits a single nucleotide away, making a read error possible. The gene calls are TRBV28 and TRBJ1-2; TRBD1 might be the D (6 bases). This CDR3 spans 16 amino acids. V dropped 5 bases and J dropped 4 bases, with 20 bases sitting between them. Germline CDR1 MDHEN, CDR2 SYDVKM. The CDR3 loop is CASSPPGAGVGYGYTF. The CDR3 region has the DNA TGTGCCAGCAGTCCACCCGGGGCAGGGGTGGGCTATGGCTACACCTTC.

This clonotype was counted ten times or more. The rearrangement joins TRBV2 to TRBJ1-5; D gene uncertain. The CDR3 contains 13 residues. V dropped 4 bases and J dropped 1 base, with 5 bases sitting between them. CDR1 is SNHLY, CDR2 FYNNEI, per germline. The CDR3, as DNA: TGTGCCAGCAGTGCGGGGAGCAATCAGCCCCAGCATTTT. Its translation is CASSAGSNQPQHF.

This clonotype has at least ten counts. The CDR3 protein is CASSSPRGNSNQPQHF. CDR3 sequence (DNA): TGTGCCAGCAGTAGCCCGCGGGGGAATAGCAATCAGCCCCAGCATTTT. This chain joins TRBV28 and TRBJ1-5; weak D call: TRBD1 (5 bases). Germline CDR1 is MDHEN and CDR2 is SYDVKM. Trimming removed 5 bases from V and 0 bases from J, with 14 bases in between. The CDR3 is 16 amino acids.

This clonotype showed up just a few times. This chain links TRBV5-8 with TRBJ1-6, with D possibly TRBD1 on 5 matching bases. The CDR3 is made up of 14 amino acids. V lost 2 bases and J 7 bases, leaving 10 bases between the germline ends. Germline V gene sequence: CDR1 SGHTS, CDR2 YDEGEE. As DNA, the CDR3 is TGTGCCAGCAGCTTCGCGGACAACAATTCACCCCTCCACTTT. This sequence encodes CASSFADNNSPLHF.

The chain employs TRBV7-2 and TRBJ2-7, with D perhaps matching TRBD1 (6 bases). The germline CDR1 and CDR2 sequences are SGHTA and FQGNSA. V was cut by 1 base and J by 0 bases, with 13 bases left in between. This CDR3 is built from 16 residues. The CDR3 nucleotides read TGTGCCAGCAGCTTAGACCGGACAGATTTCTCCTACGAGCAGTACTTC. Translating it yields CASSLDRTDFSYEQYF. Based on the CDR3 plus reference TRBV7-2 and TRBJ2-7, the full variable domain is GAGVSQSPSNKVTEKGKDVELRCDPISGHTALYWYRQSLGQGLEFLIYFQGNSAPDKSGLPSDRFSAERTGGSVSTLTIQRTQQEDSAVYLCASSLDRTDFSYEQYFGPGTRLTVT.

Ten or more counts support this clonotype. The CDR3 region is CASSVQTTNGYTF. The CDR3 bases are TGTGCCAGCAGTGTACAGACAACTAATGGCTACACCTTC. J is TRBJ1-2 and V is TRBV2; D ambiguous. The CDR3 length is 13 residues. Between the trimmed V and J ends, which lost 4 bases and 6 bases, there was a span of 12 bases. CDR1 is SNHLY, CDR2 FYNNEI, per germline.

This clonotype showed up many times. Here the CDR3 reads CASSLTGGTYEQYF. The DNA for the CDR3 is TGCGCCAGCAGCTTGACGGGAGGGACCTACGAGCAGTACTTC. The J gene is TRBJ2-7, the V gene TRBV5-1; 8 nucleotides match TRBD2. The CDR3 has 14 amino acids. The trim removed 1 base at V and 2 bases at J, leaving 2 bases unmatched. Germline V gives CDR1 SGHRS, CDR2 YFSETQ.

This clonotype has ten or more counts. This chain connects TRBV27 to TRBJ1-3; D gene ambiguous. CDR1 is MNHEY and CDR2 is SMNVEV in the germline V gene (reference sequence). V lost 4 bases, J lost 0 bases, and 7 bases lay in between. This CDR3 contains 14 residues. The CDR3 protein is CASSSPTSGNTIYF. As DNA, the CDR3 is TGTGCCAGCAGTTCCCCGACCTCTGGAAACACCATATATTTT.